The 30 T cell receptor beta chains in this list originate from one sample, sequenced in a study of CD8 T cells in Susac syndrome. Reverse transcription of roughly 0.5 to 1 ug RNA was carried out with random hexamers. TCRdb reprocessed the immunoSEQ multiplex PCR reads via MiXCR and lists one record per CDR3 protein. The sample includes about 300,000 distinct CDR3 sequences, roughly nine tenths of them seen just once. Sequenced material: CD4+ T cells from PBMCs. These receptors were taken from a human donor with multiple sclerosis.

In nucleotides, the CDR3 is TGTGCCAGCAGCTTATCCGGGAAAAACATTCAGTACTTC. The encoded protein is CASSLSGKNIQYF. V gene TRBV11-2 combines with J gene TRBJ2-4; D ambiguous. In germline, CDR1 is SGHAT, CDR2 FQNNGV. The V end was cut by 2 bases, the J end by 4 bases, with 6 bases between. This CDR3 comprises 13 residues.

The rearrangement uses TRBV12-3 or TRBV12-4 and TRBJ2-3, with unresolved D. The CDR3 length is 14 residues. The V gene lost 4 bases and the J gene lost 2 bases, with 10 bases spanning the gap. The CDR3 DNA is TGTGCCAGCAGTTCCATCGGTATCACAGATACGCAGTATTTT. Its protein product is CASSSIGITDTQYF.

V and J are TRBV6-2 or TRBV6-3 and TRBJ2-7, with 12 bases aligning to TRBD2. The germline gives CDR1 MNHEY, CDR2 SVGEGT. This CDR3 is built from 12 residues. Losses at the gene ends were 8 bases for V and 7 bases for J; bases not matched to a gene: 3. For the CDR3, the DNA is TGTGCCAGCCGACTAGCGGGAGTTGAGCAGTACTTC. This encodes CASRLAGVEQYF.

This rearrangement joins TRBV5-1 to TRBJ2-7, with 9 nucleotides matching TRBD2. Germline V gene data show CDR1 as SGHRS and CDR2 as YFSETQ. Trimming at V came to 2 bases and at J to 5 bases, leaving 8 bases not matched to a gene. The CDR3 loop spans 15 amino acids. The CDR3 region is CASSFSGGATNEQYF. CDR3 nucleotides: TGCGCCAGCAGCTTTAGCGGGGGAGCAACTAACGAGCAGTACTTC.

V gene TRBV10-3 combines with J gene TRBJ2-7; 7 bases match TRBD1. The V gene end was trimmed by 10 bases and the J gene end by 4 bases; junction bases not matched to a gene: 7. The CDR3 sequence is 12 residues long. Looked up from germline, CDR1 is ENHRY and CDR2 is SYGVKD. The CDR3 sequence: CATTAQGYEQYF. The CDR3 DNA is TGTGCCACAACGGCACAGGGGTACGAGCAGTACTTC.

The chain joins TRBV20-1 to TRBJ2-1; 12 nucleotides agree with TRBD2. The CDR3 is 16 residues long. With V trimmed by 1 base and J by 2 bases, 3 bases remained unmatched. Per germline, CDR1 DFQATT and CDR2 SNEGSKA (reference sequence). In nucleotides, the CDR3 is TGCAGTGCTAGAGTCGGACTAGCGGGGACCTACAATGAGCAGTTCTTC. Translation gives CSARVGLAGTYNEQFF.

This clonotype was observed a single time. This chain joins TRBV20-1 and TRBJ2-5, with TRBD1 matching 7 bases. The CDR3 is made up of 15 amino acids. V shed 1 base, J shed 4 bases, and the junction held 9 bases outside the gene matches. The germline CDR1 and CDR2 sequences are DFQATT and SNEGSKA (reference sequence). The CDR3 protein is CSARVHDRAGETQYF. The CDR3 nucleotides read TGCAGTGCTAGAGTACATGACAGGGCTGGAGAGACCCAGTACTTC.

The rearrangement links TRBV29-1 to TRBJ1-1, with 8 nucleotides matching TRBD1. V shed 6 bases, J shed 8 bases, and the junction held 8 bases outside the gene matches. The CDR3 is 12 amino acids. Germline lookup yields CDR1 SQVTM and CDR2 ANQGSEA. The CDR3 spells CSVHRGLIEAFF. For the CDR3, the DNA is TGCAGCGTGCACAGGGGGTTGATAGAAGCTTTCTTT.

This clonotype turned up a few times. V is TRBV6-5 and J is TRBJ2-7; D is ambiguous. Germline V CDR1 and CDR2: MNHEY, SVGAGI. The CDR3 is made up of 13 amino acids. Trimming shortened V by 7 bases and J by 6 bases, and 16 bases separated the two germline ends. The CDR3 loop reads CASTKRGRGEQYF. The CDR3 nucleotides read TGTGCCAGCACCAAAAGAGGACGTGGCGAGCAGTACTTC.

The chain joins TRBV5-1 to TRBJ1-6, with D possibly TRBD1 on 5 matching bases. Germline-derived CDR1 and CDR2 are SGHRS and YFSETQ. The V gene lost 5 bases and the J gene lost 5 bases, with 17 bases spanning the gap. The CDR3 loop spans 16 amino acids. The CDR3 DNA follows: TGCGCCAGCAGACGGACACGCAACCTAAATAATTCACCCCTCCACTTT. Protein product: CASRRTRNLNNSPLHF.

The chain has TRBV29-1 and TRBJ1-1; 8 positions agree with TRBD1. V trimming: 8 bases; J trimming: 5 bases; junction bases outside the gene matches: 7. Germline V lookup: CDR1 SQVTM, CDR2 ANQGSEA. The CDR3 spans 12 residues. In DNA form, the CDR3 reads TGCAGCCTGGACAGGGCCCGGACTGAAGCTTTCTTT. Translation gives CSLDRARTEAFF. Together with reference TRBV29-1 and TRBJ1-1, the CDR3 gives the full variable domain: SAVISQKPSRDICQRGTSLTIQCQVDSQVTMMFWYRQQPGQSLTLIATANQGSEATYESGFVIDKFPISRPNLTFSTLTVSNMSPEDSSIYLCSLDRARTEAFFGQGTRLTVV.

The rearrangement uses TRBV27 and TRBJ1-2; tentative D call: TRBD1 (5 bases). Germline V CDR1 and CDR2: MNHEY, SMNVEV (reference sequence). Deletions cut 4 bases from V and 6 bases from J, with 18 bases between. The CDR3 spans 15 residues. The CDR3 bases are TGTGCCAGCAGTTCCTACAACGGGGCGGATGATGGCTACACCTTC. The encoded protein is CASSSYNGADDGYTF.

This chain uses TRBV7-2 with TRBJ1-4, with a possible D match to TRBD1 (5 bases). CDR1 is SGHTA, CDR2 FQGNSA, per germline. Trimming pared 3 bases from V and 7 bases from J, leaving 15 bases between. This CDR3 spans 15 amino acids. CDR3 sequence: CASSFDSIRFEKLFF. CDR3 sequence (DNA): TGTGCCAGCAGCTTTGACAGCATTAGGTTTGAAAAACTGTTTTTT.

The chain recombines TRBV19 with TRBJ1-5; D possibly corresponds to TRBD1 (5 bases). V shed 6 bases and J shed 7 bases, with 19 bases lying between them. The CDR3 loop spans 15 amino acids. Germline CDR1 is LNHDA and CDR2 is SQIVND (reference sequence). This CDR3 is CASSPPPGGEQPQHF. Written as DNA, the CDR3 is TGTGCCAGTAGCCCACCCCCGGGGGGGGAACAGCCCCAGCATTTT.

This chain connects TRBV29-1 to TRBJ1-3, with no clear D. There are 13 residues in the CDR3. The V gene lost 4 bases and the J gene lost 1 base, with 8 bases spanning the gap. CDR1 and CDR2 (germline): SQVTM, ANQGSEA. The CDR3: CSVGSSSGNTIYF. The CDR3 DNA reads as TGCAGCGTTGGATCATCTTCTGGAAACACCATATATTTT.

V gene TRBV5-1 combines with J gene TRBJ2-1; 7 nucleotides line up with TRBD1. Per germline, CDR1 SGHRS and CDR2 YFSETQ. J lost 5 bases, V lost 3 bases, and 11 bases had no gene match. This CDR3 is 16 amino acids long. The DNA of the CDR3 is TGCGCCAGCAGCTCAGCGACAGGGCGACCCGACAATGAGCAGTTCTTC. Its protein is CASSSATGRPDNEQFF.

CDR3 DNA sequence: TGCAGTGCATCAGAGCGGGGTAGCGGGAACTCCTACGAGCAGTACTTC. Its translation is CSASERGSGNSYEQYF. This chain uses TRBV20-1 with TRBJ2-7; 8 bases match TRBD2. The V gene end was trimmed by 6 bases and the J gene end by 0 bases; junction bases not matched to a gene: 13. Germline V lookup: CDR1 DFQATT, CDR2 SNEGSKA (reference sequence). This CDR3 has 16 amino acids.

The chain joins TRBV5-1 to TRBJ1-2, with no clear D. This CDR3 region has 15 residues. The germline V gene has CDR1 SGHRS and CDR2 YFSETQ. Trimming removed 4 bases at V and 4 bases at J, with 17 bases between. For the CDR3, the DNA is TGCGCCAGCAGCACGACGACGGGATTCCTCTATGGCTACACCTTC. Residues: CASSTTTGFLYGYTF.

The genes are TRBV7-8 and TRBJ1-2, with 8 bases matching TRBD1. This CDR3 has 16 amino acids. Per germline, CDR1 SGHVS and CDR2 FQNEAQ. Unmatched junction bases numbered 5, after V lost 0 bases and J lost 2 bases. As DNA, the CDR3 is TGTGCCAGCAGCTTAGCGGGGACAGGTCCCAACTATGGCTACACCTTC. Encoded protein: CASSLAGTGPNYGYTF.

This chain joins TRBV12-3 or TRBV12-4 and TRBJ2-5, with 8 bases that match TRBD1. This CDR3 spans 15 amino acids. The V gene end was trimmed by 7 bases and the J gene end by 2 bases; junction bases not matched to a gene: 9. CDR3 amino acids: CASTPRGLGQETQYF. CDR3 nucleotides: TGTGCCAGCACCCCCAGGGGGCTAGGGCAAGAGACCCAGTACTTC.

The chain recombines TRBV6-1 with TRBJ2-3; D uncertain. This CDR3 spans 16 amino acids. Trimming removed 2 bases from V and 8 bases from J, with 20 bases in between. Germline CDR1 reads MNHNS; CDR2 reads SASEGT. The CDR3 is CASSELRRANPGTQYF. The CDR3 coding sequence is TGTGCCAGCAGTGAATTGAGGCGCGCGAATCCCGGTACGCAGTATTTT.

The CDR3 sequence: CASRISRDRDHGYTF. In nucleotides, the CDR3 is TGCGCCAGCAGAATAAGCCGGGACAGGGATCATGGCTACACCTTC. The J gene is TRBJ1-2, the V gene TRBV10-2; TRBD1 matches at 9 bases. The germline V gene encodes CDR1 WSHSY and CDR2 SAAADI. The CDR3 sequence is 15 residues long. With V trimmed by 6 bases and J by 6 bases, 11 bases remained unmatched.

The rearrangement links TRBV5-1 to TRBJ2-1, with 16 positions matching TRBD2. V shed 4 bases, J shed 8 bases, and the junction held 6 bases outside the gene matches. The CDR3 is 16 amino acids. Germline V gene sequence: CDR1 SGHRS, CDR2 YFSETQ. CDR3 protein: CASSPGTSGGAYEQFF. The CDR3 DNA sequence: TGCGCCAGCAGCCCTGGGACTAGCGGGGGGGCCTATGAGCAGTTCTTC.

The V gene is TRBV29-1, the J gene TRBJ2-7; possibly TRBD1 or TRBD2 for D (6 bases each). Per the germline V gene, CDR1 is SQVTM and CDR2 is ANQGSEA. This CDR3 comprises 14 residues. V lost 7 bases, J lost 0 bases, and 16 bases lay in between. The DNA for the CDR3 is TGCAGCGCCTCCTGGAGGGGGGTCTCCTACGAGCAGTACTTC. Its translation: CSASWRGVSYEQYF.

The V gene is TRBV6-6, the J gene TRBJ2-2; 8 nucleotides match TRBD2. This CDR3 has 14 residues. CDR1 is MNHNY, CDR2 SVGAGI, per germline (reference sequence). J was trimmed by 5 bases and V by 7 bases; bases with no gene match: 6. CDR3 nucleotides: TGTGCCAGCACCCGGGGGGGGGCGACCGGGGAGCTGTTTTTT. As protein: CASTRGGATGELFF.

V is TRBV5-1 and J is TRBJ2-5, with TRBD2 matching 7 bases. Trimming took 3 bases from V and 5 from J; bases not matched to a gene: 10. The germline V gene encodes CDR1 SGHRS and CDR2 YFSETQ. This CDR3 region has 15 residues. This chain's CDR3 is CASSWSGVERETQYF. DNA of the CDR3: TGCGCCAGCAGCTGGAGCGGGGTCGAAAGGGAGACCCAGTACTTC.

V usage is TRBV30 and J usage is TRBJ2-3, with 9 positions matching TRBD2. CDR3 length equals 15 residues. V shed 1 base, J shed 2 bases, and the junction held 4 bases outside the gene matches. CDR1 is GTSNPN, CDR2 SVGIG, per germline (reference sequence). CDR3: CAWSGLAVPTDTQYF. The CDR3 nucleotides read TGTGCCTGGAGTGGACTAGCGGTCCCCACAGATACGCAGTATTTT.

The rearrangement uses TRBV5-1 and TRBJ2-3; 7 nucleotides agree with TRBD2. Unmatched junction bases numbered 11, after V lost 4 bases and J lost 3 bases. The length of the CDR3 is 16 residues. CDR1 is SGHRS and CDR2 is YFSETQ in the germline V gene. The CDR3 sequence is CASSLGTTRGTDTQYF. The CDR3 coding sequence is TGCGCCAGCAGCCTCGGGACTACGCGAGGAACAGATACGCAGTATTTT.

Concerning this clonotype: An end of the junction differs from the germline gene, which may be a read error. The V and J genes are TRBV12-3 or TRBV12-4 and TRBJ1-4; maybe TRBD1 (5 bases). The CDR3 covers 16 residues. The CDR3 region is CASSLASGTNLKKLFF. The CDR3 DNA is TGTGCCAGCAGTTTAGCTTCCGGGACCAACTTAAAAAAGCTGTTTTTT.

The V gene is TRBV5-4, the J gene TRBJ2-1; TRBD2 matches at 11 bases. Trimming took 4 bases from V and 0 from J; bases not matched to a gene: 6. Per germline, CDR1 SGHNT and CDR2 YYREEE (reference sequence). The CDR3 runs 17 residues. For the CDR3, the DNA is TGTGCCAGCAGCCCGGGACTAGCGGAATTCTCCTACAATGAGCAGTTCTTC. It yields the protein CASSPGLAEFSYNEQFF.